Each of the 26 T cell receptor beta chains below was sequenced from the same sample in a study of molecular identifiers for immune sequencing clone quantification. Using its own MiXCR run on the PCR reads, TCRdb lists one record per CDR3 protein. This sample has about 320,000 distinct CDR3 sequences, with roughly a quarter found just once. The sequencing input was naive CD8+ T cells from blood, with Jurkat cell RNA spiked in. Subset reported: FACS-sorted CD8+CD4-CCR7+CD45RA+ naive T cells. Source of these receptors: a human donor in good health. Some libraries in this study had Jurkat cell RNA spiked in.

As regards this clonotype: A single base separates this from a much larger clone, so it may be a read error. The chain couples TRBV6-2 or TRBV6-3 to TRBJ2-4; tentatively, D is TRBD1 (6 bases). This CDR3 comprises 13 residues. The germline gives CDR1 MNHEY, CDR2 SVGEGT. For the CDR3, the DNA is TGTGCCCGCAGTTATTTACAGGGAGTCATTCAGTACTTC. It is translated as CARSYLQGVIQYF.

In its sample, this clonotype was seen a few times. V gene TRBV20-1 combines with J gene TRBJ2-7; 8 nucleotides match TRBD2. V dropped 6 bases and J dropped 1; count of bases not matched to a gene: 11. The CDR3 has 15 amino acids. CDR1 is DFQATT and CDR2 is SNEGSKA in the germline V gene (reference sequence). CDR3: CSANFGTRGSYEQYF. The DNA for the CDR3 is TGCAGTGCAAACTTCGGGACTAGGGGATCCTACGAGCAGTACTTC.

The chain uses TRBV5-1 and TRBJ1-1, with D hard to call. The germline V gene has CDR1 SGHRS and CDR2 YFSETQ. The CDR3 covers 17 residues. Trimming took 0 bases from V and 1 from J, leaving 16 bases between them. Here the CDR3 DNA reads TGCGCCAGCAGCTTGGCCGGTCCAAGTCCCGGGAACACTGAAGCTTTCTTT. Its translation: CASSLAGPSPGNTEAFF.

This clonotype was counted a few times. The V gene is TRBV5-6, the J gene TRBJ2-7; tentative D call: TRBD2 (6 bases). The germline V gene encodes CDR1 SGHDT and CDR2 YYEEEE. The CDR3 runs to 17 residues. Between the trimmed V and J ends, which lost 4 bases and 2 bases, there was a span of 22 bases. CDR3 bases: TGTGCCAGCAGCCCTGCTGCGTCGGGGGATCATCCCTACGAGCAGTACTTC. This translates into CASSPAASGDHPYEQYF.

This chain joins TRBV30 and TRBJ1-1; no definite D call. Germline loops: CDR1 GTSNPN, CDR2 SVGIG (reference sequence). The CDR3 contains 14 residues. Trimming cost V 1 base and J 4 bases, with 13 bases left between them. The CDR3 nucleotides read TGTGCCTGGAGTGAGGCCGGCTTGGGCACTGAAGCTTTCTTT. This gives the protein CAWSEAGLGTEAFF.

This clonotype was picked up many times. The chain employs TRBV29-1 and TRBJ2-3, with no clear D. The V gene's germline CDR1 is SQVTM and CDR2 ANQGSEA. V lost 3 bases to trimming and J lost 4 bases, with 5 bases between them. The CDR3 is 11 residues long. The chain's CDR3 is CSVDVSDTQYF. CDR3 sequence (DNA): TGCAGCGTTGATGTCTCAGATACGCAGTATTTT.

This clonotype has a count of ten or more. This chain uses TRBV12-5 with TRBJ1-1; D is uncertain. The CDR3 spans 13 residues. V was clipped by 1 base and J by 6 bases, with 9 bases between them. Germline V gives CDR1 LGHNT, CDR2 FRNRAP. The DNA of the CDR3 is TGTGCTAGTGGTTTGGGGCCCGACTCTGAAGCTTTCTTT. It encodes CASGLGPDSEAFF.

This clonotype showed up just once. This clone may be a read error of a much larger clone one base away. This CDR3 fails to terminate in the conserved phenylalanine or tryptophan, so it likely reflects a read error. The V call is TRBV7-8, the J call TRBJ2-1, with 10 bases that match TRBD2. The V gene's germline CDR1 is SGHVS and CDR2 FQNEAQ. V lost 5 bases and J lost 7; bases outside the gene matches: 8. The CDR3 covers 15 residues. The CDR3 nucleotides read TGTGCCAGCAGCCCCAGACTAGCGGGTTTAAATGAGCAGTTCTCC. Translation: CASSPRLAGLNEQFS.

The table lists this clonotype with a few counts. The J gene is TRBJ2-1, the V gene TRBV25-1, with no clear D. Germline V gene data show CDR1 as MGHDK and CDR2 as SYGVNS. Trimming shortened V by 1 base and J by 8 bases, and 6 bases separated the two germline ends. The length of the CDR3 is 12 residues. The CDR3: CASSESLDEQFF. DNA of the CDR3: TGTGCCAGCAGTGAATCCCTGGATGAGCAGTTCTTC.

This clonotype was seen many times. The chain employs TRBV28 and TRBJ2-1; 10 nucleotides agree with TRBD2. Germline loops: CDR1 MDHEN, CDR2 SYDVKM. Germline trimming cut 3 bases from V and 10 bases from J; bases unmatched to any gene: 9. This CDR3 contains 15 residues. The CDR3 DNA sequence: TGTGCCAGCAGTTTTAGAGCGGGAGGGCCTTCGGAGCAGTTCTTC. Amino acid sequence: CASSFRAGGPSEQFF.

This clonotype was picked up a small number of times. The rearrangement links TRBV12-3 or TRBV12-4 to TRBJ2-5; D is unresolved. The CDR3 covers 14 residues. V dropped 6 bases and J dropped 0 bases, with 11 bases sitting between them. CDR3 protein: CASRPPKYQETQYF. In nucleotides, the CDR3 is TGTGCCAGCAGGCCACCGAAGTACCAAGAGACCCAGTACTTC.

This clonotype was seen a handful of times. The chain combines TRBV27 with TRBJ1-1, with no clear D. In germline, CDR1 is MNHEY, CDR2 SMNVEV (reference sequence). The CDR3 is 15 amino acids. Trimming removed 4 bases at V and 2 bases at J, with 14 bases between. The CDR3 here is CASSYSQRSNTEAFF. The CDR3 nucleotides read TGTGCCAGCAGTTATTCACAGAGAAGCAACACTGAAGCTTTCTTT.

This clonotype was recorded at least ten times. The V and J genes are TRBV7-9 and TRBJ1-5; D is possibly TRBD1 (5 bases). Germline V gene data show CDR1 as SEHNR and CDR2 as FQNEAQ (reference sequence). V was clipped by 4 bases and J by 3 bases, with 16 bases between them. The CDR3 sequence is 16 residues long. CDR3 in amino acids: CASSSSRGSVNQPQHF. CDR3 nucleotides: TGTGCCAGCAGCTCCTCACGGGGGTCGGTCAATCAGCCCCAGCATTTT.

Notes on this clonotype: A clone one base away is much larger, so this may be a read error. J is TRBJ1-1 and V is TRBV14; weak D call: TRBD1 (6 bases). The V gene lost 1 base and the J gene lost 10 bases, with 19 bases spanning the gap. CDR1 and CDR2 (germline): SGHDN, FVKESK. This CDR3 comprises 15 residues. CDR3 DNA: TGTGCCAGCAGCCAAGGGGCCTGGGGGGGGCGAGGAGCTTTCTTT. Its protein product is CASSQGAWGGRGAFF.

A note on this clonotype: A read error may be the cause here, since a much bigger clone is one base away. This chain uses TRBV5-6 with TRBJ2-7, with a weak D call TRBD2 (6 bases). The germline V and J ends were trimmed by 0 bases and 4 bases, with 11 bases remaining between them. Germline CDR1 SGHDT, CDR2 YYEEEE. The CDR3 spans 14 residues. The CDR3 coding sequence is TGTGCCAGCAGCTTGGCCTTCGGGAGATACGAGCAGTACTTC. Residues: CASSLAFGRYEQYF.

At least ten counts were recorded for this clonotype. The chain joins TRBV15 to TRBJ1-4, with D hard to call. V was pared by 0 bases and J by 0 bases, with 14 bases between. The germline V gene has CDR1 LNHNV and CDR2 YYDKDF (reference sequence). This CDR3 has 18 residues. In DNA form, the CDR3 reads TGTGCCACCAGCAGAGATCTTGGATTCCCATCAACTAATGAAAAACTGTTTTTT. Its translation: CATSRDLGFPSTNEKLFF.

In its sample, this clonotype was seen many times. This chain connects TRBV29-1 to TRBJ2-2; 8 bases map to TRBD1. Germline V lookup: CDR1 SQVTM, CDR2 ANQGSEA. The J segment lost 9 bases and the V segment lost 6 bases, leaving 12 bases of the junction unmatched. This CDR3 spans 14 amino acids. Written as DNA, the CDR3 is TGCAGCGTCCGCACAGGGGGACCTCTGTGGGAGCTGTTTTTT. Its protein is CSVRTGGPLWELFF.

The chain carries TRBV5-4 and TRBJ2-1; TRBD2 aligns across 8 bases. Germline V gene lookup returns CDR1 SGHNT and CDR2 YYREEE (reference sequence). This CDR3 comprises 15 residues. The junction had 8 bases not matched to a gene; V was cut back by 4 bases and J by 5 bases. The CDR3 nucleotides read TGTGCCAGCAGCGGGGGACTAGGGTCGGACAATGAGCAGTTCTTC. Translated: CASSGGLGSDNEQFF. Full variable domain (rest looked up from reference TRBV5-4 and TRBJ2-1): ETGVTQSPTHLIKTRGQQVTLRCSSQSGHNTVSWYQQALGQGPQFIFQYYREEENGRGNFPPRFSGLQFPNYSSELNVNALELDDSALYLCASSGGLGSDNEQFFGPGTRLTVL.

The sample holds many counts of this clonotype. The V call is TRBV5-1, the J call TRBJ2-7, with no clear D. Trimming cost V 4 bases and J 1 base, with 18 bases left between them. Per the germline V gene, CDR1 is SGHRS and CDR2 is YFSETQ. The CDR3 has 16 residues. Here the CDR3 DNA reads TGCGCCAGCAGCCTAACTATCCGGAGTAGGTCCTACGAGCAGTACTTC. This codes for CASSLTIRSRSYEQYF.

This clonotype came up many times. J is TRBJ2-7 and V is TRBV5-6, with D perhaps matching TRBD1 (6 bases). This CDR3 has 14 amino acids. V was cut by 3 bases and J by 2 bases, with 12 bases left in between. Germline V lookup: CDR1 SGHDT, CDR2 YYEEEE. For the CDR3, the DNA is TGTGCCAGCAGCTATACGACAGGCCCCTACGAGCAGTACTTC. This encodes CASSYTTGPYEQYF.

CDR3 sequence (DNA): TGTGCCAGCAGCCCGGTCAGTCCCACCGGGGAGCTGTTTTTT. Its translation is CASSPVSPTGELFF. The chain recombines TRBV27 with TRBJ2-2; D gene unclear. Trimming removed 6 bases at V and 4 bases at J, with 12 bases between. The CDR3 is 14 amino acids. The germline V gene encodes CDR1 MNHEY and CDR2 SMNVEV (reference sequence).

As regards this clonotype: This may be a read error: a much more frequent sequence differs by one nucleotide. The chain has TRBV7-6 and TRBJ2-3, with D tentatively TRBD1 or TRBD2 (5 bases each). Germline CDR1 and CDR2: SGHVS and FNYEAQ. CDR3 length: 15 amino acids. The V gene lost 3 bases and the J gene lost 0 bases, with 10 bases spanning the gap. The CDR3 region has the DNA TGTGCCAGCAGCTTCCGGGACGCAAGCACAGATACGCAGTATTTT. This translates into CASSFRDASTDTQYF.

Comments on this clonotype: A single base separates this from a much larger clone, so it may be a read error. The conserved closing phenylalanine or tryptophan is absent in this CDR3, likely reflecting a read error. This chain connects TRBV5-1 to TRBJ2-7; the match to TRBD2 covers 13 bases. The CDR3 consists of 15 residues. The junction had 0 bases not matched to a gene; V was cut back by 3 bases and J by 0 bases. The germline CDR1 and CDR2 sequences are SGHRS and YFSETQ. DNA for the CDR3: TGCGCCAGCAGCTGGACTAGCGGGGGCTCCTACGAGCAGTACTCC. Translating gives CASSWTSGGSYEQYS.

The V call is TRBV23-1, the J call TRBJ1-5; possibly TRBD1 for D (5 bases). TRBV23-1 is treated as an ORF (open reading frame) with a function not yet certain. The V end was cut by 0 bases, the J end by 4 bases, with 16 bases between. The CDR3 is 17 residues long. The CDR3 sequence is CASSQSWGKQVNQPQHF. CDR3 sequence (DNA): TGCGCCAGCAGTCAATCTTGGGGGAAACAAGTAAATCAGCCCCAGCATTTT.

With respect to this clonotype: This may be a read error: a much more frequent sequence differs by one nucleotide. This sequence joins TRBV9 and TRBJ2-1, with TRBD2 matching over 12 bases. This CDR3 contains 20 residues. The V gene's germline CDR1 is SGDLS and CDR2 YYNGEE. The CDR3 DNA reads TGTGCCAGCAGCGTAGGTCGTCTAGCGGGGGGGCTAAGCTCCTACAATGGGCAGTTCTTC. Translation gives CASSVGRLAGGLSSYNGQFF.

In this sample, this clonotype turned up a few times. The CDR3 protein is CASTRLAGAVDTQYF. The CDR3 DNA reads TGTGCCAGCACTAGACTAGCGGGAGCTGTGGATACGCAGTATTTT. The J gene is TRBJ2-3, the V gene TRBV2; TRBD2 matches 12 bases. The V segment lost 7 bases and the J segment 6 bases; nucleotides outside the gene matches: 8. The CDR3 contains 15 residues. Germline CDR1 SNHLY, CDR2 FYNNEI.